This TCR beta chain was obtained from a study of graft-versus-host responses after intestinal transplantation. Turning to the study itself: The transplants performed in recipients were multivisceral, liver-intestinal, or isolated intestinal. Among the recipients, all got anti-thymocyte globulin induction and then tacrolimus and steroids for about 3 years.

Intraepithelial and lamina propria lymphocytes were freed from processed graft tissue. Profiling relied on immunoSEQ multiplex PCR, and the TCRdb table lists in-frame clones only, not all of them. This table has 50,000 to 75,000 clones, roughly 89% appearing once. Points from the study as a whole: GvH clones were found in recipient marrow; some appeared first in ileum or blood.

As to this clone: Its antigen is currently unknown.

The V gene lost 5 bases and the J gene lost 7 bases, with 14 bases spanning the gap. This CDR3 is 13 amino acids long. Germline CDR1 is MRHNA and CDR2 is SNTAGT. Sample: ileum tissue, taken about 350 days after transplant. The chain combines TRBV6-4 with TRBJ1-1; D call uncertain. The TCR originated in a human patient who received an intestinal transplant, so some T cells may come from the graft donor. The CDR3 nucleotides read TGTGCCAGCAGTCTCGACACGGGAGGTGAAGCTTTCTTT. Amino acid sequence: CASSLDTGGEAFF.